The text below deals with one TCR beta chain. The junction and the germline gene differ at one end; a read error may be behind it. TCRdb ran MiXCR on the PCR reads and lists one entry per CDR3 protein. This sample has some 90,000 distinct CDR3 sequences, with approximately 52% found just once. This sample is drawn from a study of CDR3 diversity in severe acne. The sequence was collected from a male donor in good health, serving as a control. Sequencing was carried out using blood.

CDR3 nucleotide sequence: TGTGCCAGCCAGGGCCTTGGTGGCCACACCTTC. This codes for CASQGLGGHTF. This sequence joins TRBV9 and TRBJ1-2; tentative D call: TRBD1 (5 bases). This CDR3 region has 11 residues. Germline V CDR1 and CDR2: SGDLS, YYNGEE.